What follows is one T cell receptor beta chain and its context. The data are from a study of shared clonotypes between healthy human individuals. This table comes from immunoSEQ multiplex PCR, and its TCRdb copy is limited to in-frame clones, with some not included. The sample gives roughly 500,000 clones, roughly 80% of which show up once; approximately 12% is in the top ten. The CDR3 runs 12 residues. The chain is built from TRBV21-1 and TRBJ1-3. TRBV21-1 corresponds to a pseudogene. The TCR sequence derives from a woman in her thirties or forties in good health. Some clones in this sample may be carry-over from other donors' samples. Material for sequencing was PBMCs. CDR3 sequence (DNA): TGTGCCCGGAGGAAGGTTGTGAACACCATATATTTT. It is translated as CARRKVVNTIYF.